This T cell receptor (beta chain) was retrieved from a study of shared clonotypes between healthy human individuals. Study observations and caveats: Read depth was anticipated to influence clonotype sharing among donors.

Germline V lookup: CDR1 SGHKS, CDR2 YYEKEE (reference sequence). The CDR3 covers 15 residues. V gave up 0 bases and J gave up 6 bases, with 12 bases separating them. At the deep level, the assay was run. Each sorted subset replicate got 200 ng genomic DNA, tens of thousands of genomes. Original handling: Without quality scores, immunoSEQ junctional reads could not be filtered like full-length reads. Some clones are missing from TCRdb's copy, which holds only in-frame ones; the method was immunoSEQ multiplex PCR. The V and J calls and clone size are taken from that table; D and trimming were inferred from the DNA. The sample comprises about 1,800,000 clones, about 95% of which are singletons, and more than 0.95% rests with the top ten. CD45RO-negative CD8 cells positively selected for CCR7 made up the naive population, which excluded terminally differentiated effector memory CD45RA+ cells. In this sample, this clone turned up once. Its target is not known.

This sequence joins TRBV5-5 and TRBJ2-2; tentatively, D is TRBD1 (6 bases). Material: naive CD8+ T cells sorted from blood. The TCR originated in a man aged 18 to 29 in good health. The CDR3 DNA follows: TGTGCCAGCAGCTTGGACAGGGCGCTCCCCGGGGAGCTGTTTTTT. Protein product: CASSLDRALPGELFF.